Sequencing of this T cell receptor beta chain was carried out in a study of radiation and T cells in renal cell carcinoma. Time point here: baseline pretreatment blood. Treatment specified: 15 Gy SBRT to primary tumor, nephrectomy 4 weeks later. Radiation-treated patients gave blood at baseline, week 2 and week 4. This renal cell carcinoma was of the clear cell type. Libraries were prepared by immunoSEQ multiplex PCR; TCRdb keeps only in-frame clonotypes and omits some of them. Here the sample spans 70,000 to 95,000 clones, 82% being singletons. Germline V CDR1 and CDR2: MNHEY, SVGAGI. Germline trimming cut 6 bases from V and 6 bases from J; bases unmatched to any gene: 7. The CDR3 contains 14 residues. Note on this clone: Antigen specificity is unknown.

Whole-study results and caveats: Top tumor clonotypes rose in blood 2 weeks post-radiation, then contracted.

This TCR was recovered from a man between 60 and 75 years old with renal cell carcinoma. The material was blood, obtained from a patient whose treatment included radiotherapy and nephrectomy. J is TRBJ2-7 and V is TRBV6-5, with TRBD2 matching over 11 bases. This chain's CDR3 is CASRTGTSGGEQYF. In DNA, the CDR3 is TGTGCCAGCAGAACCGGGACTAGCGGAGGCGAGCAGTACTTC.